A selection of T cell receptor beta chains follows, all from one sample in a study of monozygotic twins with cystic fibrosis. Profiling relied on immunoSEQ multiplex PCR, and the TCRdb table lists in-frame clones only, not all of them. The data contain 29,000 or so clones, roughly 80% of them seen just once; the ten biggest clones take up 0.8% to 1%. Sequenced: blood. These receptors originate from a girl aged 2 to 9 with cystic fibrosis. Both conserved end residues are part of each CDR3. A D gene is named only where the DNA matches it firmly. Rows give clone size only sometimes, using once, few, many, or a class for an expanded clone.

d_call: NA; clone_size: NA; j_call: TRBJ1-3; v_call: TRBV4-1; cdr3_aa: CASSRQEPSGNTIYF; cdr3_nt: TGCGCCAGCAGCCGCCAGGAGCCCTCTGGAAACACCATATATTTT
d_call: TRBD1; clone_size: NA; j_call: TRBJ2-2; v_call: TRBV30; cdr3_aa: CAWSVETGLIGELFF; cdr3_nt: TGTGCCTGGAGTGTGGAGACAGGGCTAATCGGGGAGCTGTTTTTT
d_call: TRBD2; clone_size: NA; j_call: TRBJ2-3; v_call: TRBV30; cdr3_aa: CAWNTGTSAGTDTQYF; cdr3_nt: TGTGCCTGGAACACTGGGACTAGCGCGGGCACAGATACGCAGTATTTT
d_call: TRBD1; clone_size: NA; j_call: TRBJ2-1; v_call: TRBV7-2; cdr3_aa: CASSYAGTGLYNEQFF; cdr3_nt: TGTGCCAGCAGCTACGCCGGGACAGGGCTATACAATGAGCAGTTCTTC
d_call: NA; clone_size: NA; j_call: TRBJ2-7; v_call: TRBV29-1; cdr3_aa: CSVVGVRGPPGTYEQYF; cdr3_nt: TGCAGCGTTGTTGGGGTCAGGGGCCCTCCTGGGACTTACGAGCAGTACTTC
d_call: NA; clone_size: NA; j_call: TRBJ1-5; v_call: TRBV19; cdr3_aa: CASSGTPGSNQPQHF; cdr3_nt: TGTGCCAGTAGCGGGACACCGGGGAGCAATCAGCCCCAGCATTTT
d_call: NA; clone_size: NA; j_call: TRBJ2-2; v_call: TRBV6-1; cdr3_aa: CASSERVDGGGELFF; cdr3_nt: TGTGCCAGCAGTGAACGGGTAGACGGAGGCGGGGAGCTGTTTTTT
d_call: NA; clone_size: NA; j_call: TRBJ1-2; v_call: TRBV28; cdr3_aa: CASSHRRLNNYGYTF; cdr3_nt: TGTGCCAGCAGTCACCGTAGACTGAATAACTATGGCTACACCTTC
d_call: TRBD1; clone_size: NA; j_call: TRBJ2-2; v_call: TRBV6-5; cdr3_aa: CASEFGDRDTGELFF; cdr3_nt: TGTGCCAGCGAGTTTGGCGACAGGGACACCGGGGAGCTGTTTTTT
d_call: NA; clone_size: once; j_call: TRBJ1-1; v_call: TRBV5-4; cdr3_aa: CASSLSLRGRGTEAFF; cdr3_nt: TGTGCCAGCAGCTTATCTTTGCGGGGGCGGGGGACTGAAGCTTTCTTT
d_call: TRBD2; clone_size: NA; j_call: TRBJ2-3; v_call: TRBV10-3; cdr3_aa: CAISESSSGNTDTQYF; cdr3_nt: TGTGCCATCAGTGAGTCTTCTAGCGGGAACACAGATACGCAGTATTTT
d_call: NA; clone_size: few; j_call: TRBJ1-1; v_call: TRBV29-1; cdr3_aa: CSVRTGSGAFF; cdr3_nt: TGCAGCGTCAGGACGGGGAGTGGAGCTTTCTTT
d_call: NA; clone_size: NA; j_call: TRBJ1-1; v_call: TRBV5-1; cdr3_aa: CASSSRGMGGNTEAFF; cdr3_nt: TGCGCCAGCAGCTCCAGGGGTATGGGGGGGAACACTGAAGCTTTCTTT
d_call: TRBD1; clone_size: once; j_call: TRBJ1-2; v_call: TRBV5-1; cdr3_aa: CASSLGDSSTYGYTF; cdr3_nt: TGCGCCAGCAGCTTAGGGGACAGCTCGACGTATGGCTACACCTTC
d_call: TRBD2; clone_size: NA; j_call: TRBJ2-2; v_call: TRBV10-3; cdr3_aa: CAISESRREREKELFF; cdr3_nt: TGTGCCATCAGTGAGTCTAGGCGGGAGAGGGAGAAGGAGCTGTTTTTT
d_call: NA; clone_size: NA; j_call: TRBJ2-7; v_call: TRBV6-1; cdr3_aa: CASRASSWSDYEQYF; cdr3_nt: TGTGCCAGCAGGGCCTCTAGTTGGTCGGACTACGAGCAGTACTTC
d_call: TRBD1; clone_size: NA; j_call: TRBJ2-7; v_call: TRBV18; cdr3_aa: CASSLGTGGSEQYF; cdr3_nt: TGTGCCAGCTCACTGGGGACAGGGGGGAGCGAGCAGTACTTC
d_call: TRBD2; clone_size: NA; j_call: TRBJ2-3; v_call: TRBV27; cdr3_aa: CASQRWLAGGPARFTDTQYF; cdr3_nt: TGTGCCAGCCAACGATGGCTAGCGGGAGGCCCCGCTAGGTTCACAGATACGCAGTATTTT
d_call: NA; clone_size: NA; j_call: TRBJ1-5; v_call: TRBV19; cdr3_aa: CASSIARTSNQPQHF; cdr3_nt: TGTGCCAGTAGTATAGCCCGGACAAGCAATCAGCCCCAGCATTTT
d_call: NA; clone_size: NA; j_call: TRBJ1-5; v_call: TRBV2; cdr3_aa: CASGGRGSNQPQHF; cdr3_nt: TGTGCCAGCGGGGGACGAGGTAGCAATCAGCCCCAGCATTTT
d_call: NA; clone_size: NA; j_call: TRBJ2-7; v_call: TRBV29-1; cdr3_aa: CSVEDSTSYEQYF; cdr3_nt: TGCAGCGTTGAGGACAGCACCTCCTACGAGCAGTACTTC
d_call: NA; clone_size: NA; j_call: TRBJ1-2; v_call: TRBV4-2; cdr3_aa: CASSFAGTSGYTF; cdr3_nt: TGTGCCAGCAGCTTCGCCGGGACTTCGGGCTACACCTTC
d_call: NA; clone_size: NA; j_call: TRBJ2-7; v_call: TRBV5-1; cdr3_aa: CASSLGLSGVGSEQYF; cdr3_nt: TGCGCCAGCAGCTTGGGATTGTCGGGAGTCGGGAGCGAGCAGTACTTC
d_call: TRBD1; clone_size: NA; j_call: TRBJ1-1; v_call: TRBV10-1; cdr3_aa: CASSRQGDTEAFF; cdr3_nt: TGCGCCAGCAGCAGACAGGGTGACACTGAAGCTTTCTTT
d_call: NA; clone_size: NA; j_call: TRBJ1-5; v_call: TRBV6-1; cdr3_aa: CASSESVRQPQHF; cdr3_nt: TGTGCCAGCAGTGAATCCGTCCGCCAGCCCCAGCATTTT
d_call: NA; clone_size: NA; j_call: TRBJ2-2; v_call: TRBV5-1; cdr3_aa: CASSLGSFLPTGELFF; cdr3_nt: TGCGCCAGCAGCCTCGGGTCTTTTCTTCCCACCGGGGAGCTGTTTTTT
d_call: NA; clone_size: NA; j_call: TRBJ2-3; v_call: TRBV18; cdr3_aa: CASSPPTGGGTDTQYF; cdr3_nt: TGTGCCAGCTCACCACCCACAGGGGGGGGCACAGATACGCAGTATTTT
d_call: NA; clone_size: NA; j_call: TRBJ1-5; v_call: TRBV18; cdr3_aa: CASSPGANQPQHF; cdr3_nt: TGTGCCAGCTCACCAGGGGCGAATCAGCCCCAGCATTTT